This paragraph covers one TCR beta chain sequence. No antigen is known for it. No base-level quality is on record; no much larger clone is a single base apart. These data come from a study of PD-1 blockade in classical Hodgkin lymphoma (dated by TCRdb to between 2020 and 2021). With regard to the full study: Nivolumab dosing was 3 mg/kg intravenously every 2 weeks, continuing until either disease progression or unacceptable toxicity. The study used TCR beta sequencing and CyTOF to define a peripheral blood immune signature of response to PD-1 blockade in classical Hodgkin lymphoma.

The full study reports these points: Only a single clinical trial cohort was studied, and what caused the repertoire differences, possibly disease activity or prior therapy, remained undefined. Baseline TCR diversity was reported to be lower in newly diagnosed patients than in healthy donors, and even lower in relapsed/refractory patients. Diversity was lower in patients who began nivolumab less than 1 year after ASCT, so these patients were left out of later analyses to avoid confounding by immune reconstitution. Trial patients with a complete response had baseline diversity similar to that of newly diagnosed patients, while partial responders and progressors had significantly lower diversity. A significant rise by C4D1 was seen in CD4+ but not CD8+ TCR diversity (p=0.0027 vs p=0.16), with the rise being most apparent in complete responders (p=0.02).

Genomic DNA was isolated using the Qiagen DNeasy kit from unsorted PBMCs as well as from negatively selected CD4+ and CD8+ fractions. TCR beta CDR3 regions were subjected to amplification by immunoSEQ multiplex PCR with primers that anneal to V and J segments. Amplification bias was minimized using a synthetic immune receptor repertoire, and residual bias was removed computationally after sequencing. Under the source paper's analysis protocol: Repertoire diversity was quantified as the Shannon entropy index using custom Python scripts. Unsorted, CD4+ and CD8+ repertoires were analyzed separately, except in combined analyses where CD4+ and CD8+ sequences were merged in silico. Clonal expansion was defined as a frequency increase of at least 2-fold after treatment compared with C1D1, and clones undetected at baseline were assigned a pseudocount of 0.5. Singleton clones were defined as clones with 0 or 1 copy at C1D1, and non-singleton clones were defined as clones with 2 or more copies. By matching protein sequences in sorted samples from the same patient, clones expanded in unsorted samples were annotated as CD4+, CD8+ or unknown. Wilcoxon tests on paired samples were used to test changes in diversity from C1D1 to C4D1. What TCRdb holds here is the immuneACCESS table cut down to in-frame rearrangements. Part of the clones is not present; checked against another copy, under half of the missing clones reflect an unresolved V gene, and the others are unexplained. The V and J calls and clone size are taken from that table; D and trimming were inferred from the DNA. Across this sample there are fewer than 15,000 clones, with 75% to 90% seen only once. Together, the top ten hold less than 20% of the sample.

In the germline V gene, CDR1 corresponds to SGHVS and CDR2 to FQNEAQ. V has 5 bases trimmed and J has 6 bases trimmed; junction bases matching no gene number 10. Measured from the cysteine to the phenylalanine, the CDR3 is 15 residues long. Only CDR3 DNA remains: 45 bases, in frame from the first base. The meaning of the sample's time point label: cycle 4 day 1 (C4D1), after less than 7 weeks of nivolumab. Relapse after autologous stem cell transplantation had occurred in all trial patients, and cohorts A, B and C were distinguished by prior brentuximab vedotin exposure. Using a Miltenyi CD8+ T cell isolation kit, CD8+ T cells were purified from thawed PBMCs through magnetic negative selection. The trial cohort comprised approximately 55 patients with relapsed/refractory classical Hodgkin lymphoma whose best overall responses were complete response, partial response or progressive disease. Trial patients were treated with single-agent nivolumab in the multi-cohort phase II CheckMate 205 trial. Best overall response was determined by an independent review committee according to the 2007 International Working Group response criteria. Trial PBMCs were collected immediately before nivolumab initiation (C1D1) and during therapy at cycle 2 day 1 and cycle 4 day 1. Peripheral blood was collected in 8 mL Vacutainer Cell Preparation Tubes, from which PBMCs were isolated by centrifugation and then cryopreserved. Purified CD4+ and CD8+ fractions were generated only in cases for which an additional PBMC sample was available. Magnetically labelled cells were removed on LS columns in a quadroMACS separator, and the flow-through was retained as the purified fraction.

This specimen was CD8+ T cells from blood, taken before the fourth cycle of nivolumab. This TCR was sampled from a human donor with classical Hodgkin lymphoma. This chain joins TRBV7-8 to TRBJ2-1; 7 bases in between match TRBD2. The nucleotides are TGTGCCAGCAGCCCGATAGCGGGTGTATTCAATGAGCAGTTCTTC. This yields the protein CASSPIAGVFNEQFF.